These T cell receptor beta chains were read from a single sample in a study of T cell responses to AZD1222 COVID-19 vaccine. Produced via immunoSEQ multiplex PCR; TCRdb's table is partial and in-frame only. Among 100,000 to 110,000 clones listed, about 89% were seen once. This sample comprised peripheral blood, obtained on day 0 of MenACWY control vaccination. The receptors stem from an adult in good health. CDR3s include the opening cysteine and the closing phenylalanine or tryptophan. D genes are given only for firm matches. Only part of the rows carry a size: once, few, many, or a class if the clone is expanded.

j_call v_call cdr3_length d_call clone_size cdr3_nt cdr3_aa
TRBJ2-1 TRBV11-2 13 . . TGTGCCAGCACCGCATCCTCCTACAATGAGCAGTTCTTC CASTASSYNEQFF
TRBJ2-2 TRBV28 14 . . TGTGCCAGCAGTTTCCAGGGGAACACCGGGGAGCTGTTTTTT CASSFQGNTGELFF
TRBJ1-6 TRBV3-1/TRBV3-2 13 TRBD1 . TGTGCCAGCTGCGGACAGGGGGACTCACCCCTCCACTTT CASCGQGDSPLHF
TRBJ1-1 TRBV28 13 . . TGTGCCAGCTTTAACAGGGAGAACACTGAAGCTTTCTTT CASFNRENTEAFF
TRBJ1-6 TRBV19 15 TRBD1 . TGTGCCAGTAGTCCCCCTGGACAGGGGAATTCACCCCTCCACTTT CASSPPGQGNSPLHF
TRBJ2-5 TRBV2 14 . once TGTGCCAGCACGGCTTCGGGGGGCCTCGAGACCCAGTACTTC CASTASGGLETQYF
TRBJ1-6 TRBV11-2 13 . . TGTGCCAGCAGCCCGCGGTCAAATTCACCCCTCCACTTT CASSPRSNSPLHF
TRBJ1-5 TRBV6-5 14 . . TGTGCCAGCGGGCCTACACGTCGCAATCAGCCCCAGCATTTT CASGPTRRNQPQHF
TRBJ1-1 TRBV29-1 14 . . TGCAGCGTTGAAGAGAGTTCGTCAGGGACTGAAGCTTTCTTT CSVEESSSGTEAFF
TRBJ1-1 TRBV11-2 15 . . TGTGCCAGCAGCTTAGACAGGGCTACAAACACTGAAGCTTTCTTT CASSLDRATNTEAFF
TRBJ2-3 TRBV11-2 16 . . TGTGCCAGCAGCACATTGGGGGGACTCCGCACAGATACGCAGTATTTT CASSTLGGLRTDTQYF
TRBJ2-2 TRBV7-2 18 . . TGTGCCAGCAGCTTAGTGGATGGCTGGGGGCCGCACACCGGGGAGCTGTTTTTT CASSLVDGWGPHTGELFF
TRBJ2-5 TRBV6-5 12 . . TGTGCCAGCAAGAAAGATCCAGAGACCCAGTACTTC CASKKDPETQYF
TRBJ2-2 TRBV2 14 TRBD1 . TGTGCCAGCAGTTGGGGACAGGCGACCGGGGAGCTGTTTTTT CASSWGQATGELFF
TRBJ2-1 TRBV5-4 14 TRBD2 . TGTGCCAGCAGCCCGGGACTAGCGAACAATGAGCAGTTCTTC CASSPGLANNEQFF
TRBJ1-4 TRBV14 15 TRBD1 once TGTGCCAGCAGCCCGACAGGGGCAACTAATGAAAAACTGTTTTTT CASSPTGATNEKLFF
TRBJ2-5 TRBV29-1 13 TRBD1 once TGCAGCGTGAGACAGGGGTTCGGGGAGACCCAGTACTTC CSVRQGFGETQYF
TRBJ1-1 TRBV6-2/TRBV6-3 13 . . TGTGCCAGCAGTTACTCGATATCCGCACCTGCTTTCTTT CASSYSISAPAFF
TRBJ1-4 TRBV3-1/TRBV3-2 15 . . TGTGCCAGCAGCCGCGGACCCCCAATAAATGAAAAACTGTTTTTT CASSRGPPINEKLFF
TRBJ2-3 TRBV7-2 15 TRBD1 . TGTGCCAGCAGCTTAGGGACAGGGCCCCAAAATACGCAGTATTTT CASSLGTGPQNTQYF
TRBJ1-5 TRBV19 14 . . TGTGCCAGTAACCGTGGACAGCCTAATCAGCCCCAGCATTTT CASNRGQPNQPQHF
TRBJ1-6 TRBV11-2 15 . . TGTGCCAGCAGCTTAGAAGATTCCTATAATTCACCCCTCCACTTT CASSLEDSYNSPLHF
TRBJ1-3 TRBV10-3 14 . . TGTGCCATCAGTGGGTCTACAGAAGGAAACACCATATATTTT CAISGSTEGNTIYF
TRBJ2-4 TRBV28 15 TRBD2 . TGTGCCAGCACCCGTAGCGGGAGAGGAGGAAACATTCAGTACTTC CASTRSGRGGNIQYF
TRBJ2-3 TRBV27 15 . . TGTGCCAGCAGTTTCTCCTTCTACGATGCAGATACGCAGTATTTT CASSFSFYDADTQYF
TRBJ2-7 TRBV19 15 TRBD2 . TGTGCCAGTACTAAGGGACTAGCGGACTCCTACGAGCAGTACTTC CASTKGLADSYEQYF